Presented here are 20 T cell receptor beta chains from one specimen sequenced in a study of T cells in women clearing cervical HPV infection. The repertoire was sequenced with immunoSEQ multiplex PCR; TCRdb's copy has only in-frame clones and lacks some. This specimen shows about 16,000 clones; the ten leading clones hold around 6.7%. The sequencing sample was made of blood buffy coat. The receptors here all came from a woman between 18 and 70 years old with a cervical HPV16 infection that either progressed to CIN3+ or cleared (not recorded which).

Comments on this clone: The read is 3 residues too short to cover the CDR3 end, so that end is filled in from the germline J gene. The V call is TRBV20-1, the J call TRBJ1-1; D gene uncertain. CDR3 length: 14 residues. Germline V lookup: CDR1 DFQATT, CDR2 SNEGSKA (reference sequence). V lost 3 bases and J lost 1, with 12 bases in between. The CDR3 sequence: CSASTGLGNTEAFF. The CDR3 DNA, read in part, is TGCAGTGCTAGTACCGGGTTAGGGAACACTGAA.

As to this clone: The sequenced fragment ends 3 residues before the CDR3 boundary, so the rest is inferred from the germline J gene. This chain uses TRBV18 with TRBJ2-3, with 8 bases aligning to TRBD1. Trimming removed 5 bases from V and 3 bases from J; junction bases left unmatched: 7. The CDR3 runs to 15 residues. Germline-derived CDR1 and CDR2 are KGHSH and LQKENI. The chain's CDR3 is CASSTTGDPTDTQYF. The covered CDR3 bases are TGTGCCAGCTCAACGACAGGGGACCCGACAGATACG.

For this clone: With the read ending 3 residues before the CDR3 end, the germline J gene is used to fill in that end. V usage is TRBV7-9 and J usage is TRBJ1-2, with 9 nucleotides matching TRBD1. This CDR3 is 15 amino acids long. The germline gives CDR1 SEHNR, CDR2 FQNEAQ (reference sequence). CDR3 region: CASSGRPGTGWGYTF. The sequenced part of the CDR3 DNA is TGTGCCAGCAGCGGGCGACCAGGGACAGGGTGGGGC.

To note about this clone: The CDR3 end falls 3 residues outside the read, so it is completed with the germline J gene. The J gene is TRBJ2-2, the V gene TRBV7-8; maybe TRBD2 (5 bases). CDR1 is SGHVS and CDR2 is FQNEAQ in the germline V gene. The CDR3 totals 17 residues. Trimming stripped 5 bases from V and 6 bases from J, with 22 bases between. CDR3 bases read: TGTGCCAGCAGCCGGTCTAGCTCGGCACCACTTTCCGGGGAG. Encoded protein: CASSRSSSAPLSGE. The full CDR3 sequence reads CASSRSSSAPLSGELFF.

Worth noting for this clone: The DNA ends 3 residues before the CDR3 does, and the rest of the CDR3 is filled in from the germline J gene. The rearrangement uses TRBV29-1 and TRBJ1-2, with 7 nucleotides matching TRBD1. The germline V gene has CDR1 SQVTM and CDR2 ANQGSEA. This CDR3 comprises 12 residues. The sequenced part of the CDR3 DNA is TGCAGCGTTGGGACAGGAGCAGGGGGC. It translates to CSVGTGAGG. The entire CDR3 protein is CSVGTGAGGYTF. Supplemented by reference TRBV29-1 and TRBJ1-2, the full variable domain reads SAVISQKPSRDICQRGTSLTIQCQVDSQVTMMFWYRQQPGQSLTLIATANQGSEATYESGFVIDKFPISRPNLTFSTLTVSNMSPEDSSIYLCSVGTGAGGYTFGSGTRLTVV.

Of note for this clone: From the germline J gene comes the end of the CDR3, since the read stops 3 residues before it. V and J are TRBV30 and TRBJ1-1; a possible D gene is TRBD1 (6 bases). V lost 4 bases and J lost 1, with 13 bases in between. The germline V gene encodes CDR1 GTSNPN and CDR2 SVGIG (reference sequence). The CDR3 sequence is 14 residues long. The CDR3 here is CAWTLGGPNTEAFF. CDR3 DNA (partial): TGTGCCTGGACCCTGGGGGGGCCGAACACTGAA.

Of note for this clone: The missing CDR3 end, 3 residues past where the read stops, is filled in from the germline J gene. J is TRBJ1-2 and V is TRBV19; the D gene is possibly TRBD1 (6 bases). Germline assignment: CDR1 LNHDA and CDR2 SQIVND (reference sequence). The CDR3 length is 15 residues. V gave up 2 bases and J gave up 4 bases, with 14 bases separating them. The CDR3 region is CASSISRQGSYGYTF. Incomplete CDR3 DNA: TGTGCCAGTAGTATATCTCGCCAGGGGTCCTATGGC.

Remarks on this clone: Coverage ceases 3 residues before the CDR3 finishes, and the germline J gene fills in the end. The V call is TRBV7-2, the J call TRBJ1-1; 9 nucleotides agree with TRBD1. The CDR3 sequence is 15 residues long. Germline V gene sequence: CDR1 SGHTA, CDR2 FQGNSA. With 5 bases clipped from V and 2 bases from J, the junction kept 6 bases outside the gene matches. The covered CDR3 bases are TGTGCCAGCAGCCCAACAGGGGGCTTCAACACTGAA. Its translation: CASSPTGGFNTE. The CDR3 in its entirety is CASSPTGGFNTEAFF.

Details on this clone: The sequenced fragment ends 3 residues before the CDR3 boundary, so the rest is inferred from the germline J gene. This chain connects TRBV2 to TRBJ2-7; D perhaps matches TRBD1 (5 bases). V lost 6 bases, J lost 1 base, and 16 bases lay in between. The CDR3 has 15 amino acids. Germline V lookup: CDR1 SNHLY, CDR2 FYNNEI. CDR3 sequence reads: CASRESGHGSYEQYF. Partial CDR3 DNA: TGTGCCAGCAGGGAATCAGGGCATGGGTCCTACGAG.

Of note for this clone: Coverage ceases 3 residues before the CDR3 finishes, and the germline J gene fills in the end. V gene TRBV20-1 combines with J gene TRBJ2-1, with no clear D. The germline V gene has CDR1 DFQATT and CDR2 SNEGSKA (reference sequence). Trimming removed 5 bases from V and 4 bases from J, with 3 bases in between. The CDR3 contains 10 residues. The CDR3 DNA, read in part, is TGCAGTGCTTCATACAATGAG. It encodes CSASYNE. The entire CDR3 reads CSASYNEQFF.

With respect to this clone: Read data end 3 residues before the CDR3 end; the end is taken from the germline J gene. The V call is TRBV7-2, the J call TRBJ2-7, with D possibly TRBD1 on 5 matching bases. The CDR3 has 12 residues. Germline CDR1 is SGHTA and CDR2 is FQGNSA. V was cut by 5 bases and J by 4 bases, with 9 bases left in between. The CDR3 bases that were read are TGTGCCAGCAGCAATAGGGGTTACGAG. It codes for CASSNRGYE. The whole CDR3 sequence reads CASSNRGYEQYF.

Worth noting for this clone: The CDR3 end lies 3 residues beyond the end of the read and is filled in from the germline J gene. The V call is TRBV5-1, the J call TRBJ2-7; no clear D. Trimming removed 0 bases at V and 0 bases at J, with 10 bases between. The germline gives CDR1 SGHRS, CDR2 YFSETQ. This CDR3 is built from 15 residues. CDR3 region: CASSLEDMPSYEQYF. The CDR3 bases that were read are TGCGCCAGCAGCTTGGAAGACATGCCCTCCTACGAG.

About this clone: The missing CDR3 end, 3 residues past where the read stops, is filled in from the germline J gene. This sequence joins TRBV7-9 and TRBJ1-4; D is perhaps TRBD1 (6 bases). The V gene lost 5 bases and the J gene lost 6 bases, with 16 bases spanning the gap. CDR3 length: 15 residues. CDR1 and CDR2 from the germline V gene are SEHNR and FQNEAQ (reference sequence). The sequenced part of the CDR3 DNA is TGTGCCAGCAGCCCTGCAGGGGTTTTGGATGAAAAA. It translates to CASSPAGVLDEK. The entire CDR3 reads CASSPAGVLDEKLFF.

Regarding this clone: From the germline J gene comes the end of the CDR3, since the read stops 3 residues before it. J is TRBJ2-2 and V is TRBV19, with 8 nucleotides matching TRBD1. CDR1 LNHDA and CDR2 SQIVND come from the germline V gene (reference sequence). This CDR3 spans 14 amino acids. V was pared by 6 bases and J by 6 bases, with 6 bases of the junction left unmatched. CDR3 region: CASSRTGLAGELFF. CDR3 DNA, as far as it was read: TGTGCCAGTAGCAGGACAGGGTTGGCCGGGGAG.

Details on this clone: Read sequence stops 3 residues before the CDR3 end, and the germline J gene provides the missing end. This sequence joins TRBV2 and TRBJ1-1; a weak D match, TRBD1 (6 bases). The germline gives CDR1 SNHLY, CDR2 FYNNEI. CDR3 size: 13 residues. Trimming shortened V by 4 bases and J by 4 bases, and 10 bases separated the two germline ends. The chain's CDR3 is CASSAGGFTEAFF. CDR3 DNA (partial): TGTGCCAGCAGTGCGGGGGGCTTCACTGAA.

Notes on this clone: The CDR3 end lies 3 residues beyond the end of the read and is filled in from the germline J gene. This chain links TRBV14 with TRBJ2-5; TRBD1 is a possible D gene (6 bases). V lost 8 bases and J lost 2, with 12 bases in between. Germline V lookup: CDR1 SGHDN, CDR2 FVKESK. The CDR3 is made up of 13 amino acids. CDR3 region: CASARGRQETQYF. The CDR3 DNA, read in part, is TGTGCCAGCGCCAGGGGCAGGCAAGAGACC.

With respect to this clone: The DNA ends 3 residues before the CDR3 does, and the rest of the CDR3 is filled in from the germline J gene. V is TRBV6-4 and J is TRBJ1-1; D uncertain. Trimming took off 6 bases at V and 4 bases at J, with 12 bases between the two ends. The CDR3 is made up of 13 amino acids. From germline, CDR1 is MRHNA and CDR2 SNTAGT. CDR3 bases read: TGTGCCAGCAGGAAGACAAGTGTCACTGAA. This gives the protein CASRKTSVTE. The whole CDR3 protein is CASRKTSVTEAFF.

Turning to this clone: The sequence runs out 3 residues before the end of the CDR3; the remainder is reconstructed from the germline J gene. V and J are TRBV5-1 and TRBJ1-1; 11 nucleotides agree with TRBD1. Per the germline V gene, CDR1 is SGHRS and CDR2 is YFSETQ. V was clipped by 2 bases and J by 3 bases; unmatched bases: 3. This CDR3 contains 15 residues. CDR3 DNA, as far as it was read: TGCGCCAGCAGCTTCCGGACAGGGGGCCACACTGAA. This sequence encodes CASSFRTGGHTE. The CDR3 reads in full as CASSFRTGGHTEAFF.

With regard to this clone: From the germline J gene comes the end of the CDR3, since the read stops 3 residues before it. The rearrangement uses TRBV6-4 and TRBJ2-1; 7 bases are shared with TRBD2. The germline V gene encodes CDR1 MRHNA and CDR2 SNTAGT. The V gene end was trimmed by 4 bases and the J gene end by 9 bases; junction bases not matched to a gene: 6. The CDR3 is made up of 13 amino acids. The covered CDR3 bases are TGTGCCAGCAGTGTGAGCGGGGCCGGTGAG. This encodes CASSVSGAGE. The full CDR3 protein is CASSVSGAGEQFF.

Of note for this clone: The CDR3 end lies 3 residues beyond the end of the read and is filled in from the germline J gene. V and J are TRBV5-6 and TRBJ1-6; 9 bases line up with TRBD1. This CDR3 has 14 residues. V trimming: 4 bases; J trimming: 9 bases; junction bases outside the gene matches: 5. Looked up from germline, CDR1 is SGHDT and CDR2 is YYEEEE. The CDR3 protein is CASSTGTGFSPLHF. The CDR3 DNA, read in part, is TGTGCCAGCAGCACCGGGACAGGGTTTTCACCC.